The 28 T cell receptor beta chains in this list originate from one sample, sequenced in a study of spatial heterogeneity in lung cancer (dated by TCRdb to the late 2010s). Explained via the paper, the time point label denotes: blood at routine non-recurrence follow-up after resection. Whole RNA extracted from tumor and nontumor lung tissue, or from cryopreserved PBMC samples, was used for TCR sequencing without cell sorting. Libraries were built with 5' RACE. Reads for this sample came from a NextSeq 500. TCRdb reran the public reads through fastp at Q25 and MiXCR, keeping productive beta chains. Entries are consolidated by CDR3 protein sequence, retaining the most common genes and DNA. In this sample the table shows some 54,000 distinct CDR3 sequences, about 7.4% of which occur a single time. The ten most abundant clones make up approximately 40% of the sample. The source was PBMCs, collected at follow-up. The receptors stem from a female donor with early-stage non-small cell lung cancer.

A word on this clonotype: The junction departs from germline at one end; a sequencing error may be responsible. The J gene is TRBJ2-1, the V gene TRBV7-2; perhaps TRBD2 as D (6 bases). Per germline, CDR1 SGHTA and CDR2 FQGNSA. The length of the CDR3 is 16 residues. CDR3 amino acids: CASSRVRDSLGNEQLF. In nucleotides, the CDR3 is TGTGCCAGCAGCCGAGTACGGGACTCCCTGGGGAATGAGCAGCTCTTC.

At least ten counts were recorded for this clonotype. V usage is TRBV4-1 and J usage is TRBJ1-2; D is uncertain. There are 16 residues in the CDR3. V was trimmed by 1 base and J by 2 bases, leaving 14 bases between them. Germline V gene sequence: CDR1 MGHRA, CDR2 YSYEKL. This CDR3 reads CASSQALAWVNYGYTF. Here the CDR3 DNA reads TGCGCCAGCAGCCAAGCCCTGGCTTGGGTCAACTATGGCTACACCTTC.

This clonotype came up many times. V gene TRBV7-2 combines with J gene TRBJ2-3; D may match TRBD1 or TRBD2 (5 bases each). The CDR3 is 15 amino acids. V dropped 5 bases and J dropped 2 bases, with 14 bases sitting between them. Germline lookup yields CDR1 SGHTA and CDR2 FQGNSA. The CDR3 reads CASSPQTGHTDTQYF. The DNA of the CDR3 is TGTGCCAGCAGCCCACAAACGGGGCACACAGATACGCAGTATTTT.

Ten or more counts support this clonotype. The chain joins TRBV25-1 to TRBJ2-7; 10 positions agree with TRBD2. Germline CDR1 is MGHDK and CDR2 is SYGVNS. The CDR3 has 15 residues. J lost 2 bases, V lost 3 bases, and 4 bases had no gene match. DNA for the CDR3: TGTGCCAGCAGTGAGCTAGCGGGGGAGACCTACGAGCAGTACTTC. This encodes CASSELAGETYEQYF.

This clonotype was observed many times. CDR3 region: CAGGGETQYF. The DNA of the CDR3 is TGTGCCGGAGGGGGAGAGACCCAGTACTTC. V usage is TRBV7-9 and J usage is TRBJ2-5; D is possibly TRBD1 or TRBD2 (6 bases each). V was cut by 11 bases and J by 4 bases, with 8 bases left in between. The CDR3 has 10 amino acids. Germline CDR1 is SEHNR and CDR2 is FQNEAQ (reference sequence).

This clonotype was found a few times. The J gene is TRBJ1-2, the V gene TRBV6-5; tentatively, D is TRBD1 (6 bases). This CDR3 comprises 12 residues. V was shortened by 6 bases and J by 4 bases, with 9 bases between the two germline ends. Germline V gives CDR1 MNHEY, CDR2 SVGAGI. CDR3 amino acids: CASRDSLYGYTF. Written as DNA, the CDR3 is TGTGCCAGCAGGGACAGTCTCTATGGCTACACCTTC.

In its sample, this clonotype was seen many times. The rearrangement links TRBV5-1 to TRBJ2-5; a possible D gene is TRBD2 (6 bases). Germline CDR1 is SGHRS and CDR2 is YFSETQ. Trimming took off 0 bases at V and 2 bases at J, with 8 bases between the two ends. This CDR3 is 14 amino acids long. CDR3 amino acids: CASSLGGVQETQYF. CDR3 bases: TGCGCCAGCAGCTTGGGCGGGGTACAAGAGACCCAGTACTTC.

This clonotype was counted between two and nine times. This chain joins TRBV20-1 and TRBJ2-7; TRBD1 agrees at 11 bases. This CDR3 has 15 amino acids. CDR1 and CDR2 from the germline V gene are DFQATT and SNEGSKA (reference sequence). V trimming: 3 bases; J trimming: 4 bases; junction bases outside the gene matches: 8. CDR3 in amino acids: CSARDGTGGLYEQYF. The CDR3 DNA is TGCAGTGCTAGGGATGGGACAGGGGGTCTGTACGAGCAGTACTTC.

In this sample, this clonotype turned up many times. This rearrangement joins TRBV11-2 to TRBJ2-7; D ambiguous. Looked up from germline, CDR1 is SGHAT and CDR2 is FQNNGV. The CDR3 is made up of 11 amino acids. The V end was cut by 1 base, the J end by 4 bases, with 2 bases between. This chain's CDR3 is CASSLVYEQYF. The CDR3, as DNA: TGTGCCAGCAGCTTAGTATACGAGCAGTACTTC. Together with reference TRBV11-2 and TRBJ2-7, the CDR3 gives the full variable domain: EAGVAQSPRYKIIEKRQSVAFWCNPISGHATLYWYQQILGQGPKLLIQFQNNGVVDDSQLPKDRFSAERLKGVDSTLKIQPAKLEDSAVYLCASSLVYEQYFGPGTRLTVT.

The chain is built from TRBV5-1 and TRBJ2-3; D unresolved. The ends were cut back, 2 bases at V and 3 bases at J, with 13 bases in the middle. The CDR3 contains 15 residues. Germline CDR1 reads SGHRS; CDR2 reads YFSETQ. The CDR3 is CASSFGNLGTDTQYF. The CDR3, as DNA: TGCGCCAGCAGCTTTGGAAACCTGGGGACAGATACGCAGTATTTT.

The J gene is TRBJ1-5, the V gene TRBV12-3 or TRBV12-4; TRBD1 matches 7 bases. V shed 2 bases, J shed 4 bases, and the junction held 20 bases outside the gene matches. CDR3 length: 20 residues. CDR3 nucleotides: TGTGCCAGCAGTTTAAACGTTTTGACAGGGCGAGAAGTTTGGAATCAGCCCCAGCATTTT. This translates into CASSLNVLTGREVWNQPQHF.

In its sample, this clonotype was seen many times. This chain connects TRBV7-2 to TRBJ2-5, with D possibly matching TRBD2 (5 bases). This CDR3 is 14 amino acids long. V lost 3 bases to trimming and J lost 1 base, with 9 bases between them. Germline CDR1 SGHTA, CDR2 FQGNSA. The CDR3 DNA follows: TGTGCCAGCAGCTTTTCCCGGGGCCAAGAGACCCAGTACTTC. It is translated as CASSFSRGQETQYF.

The table lists this clonotype with a few counts. The chain links TRBV12-3 or TRBV12-4 to TRBJ1-5; tentatively, D is TRBD1 (5 bases). Trimming shortened V by 6 bases and J by 1 base, and 10 bases separated the two germline ends. The CDR3 is 14 amino acids. This chain's CDR3 is CASRTQGSNQPQHF. The CDR3 DNA reads as TGTGCCAGCAGGACCCAGGGCAGCAATCAGCCCCAGCATTTT.

The chain carries TRBV7-2 and TRBJ2-3; D is ambiguous. CDR1 and CDR2 from the germline V gene are SGHTA and FQGNSA. Trimming took 3 bases from V and 2 from J, leaving 3 bases between them. The CDR3 loop spans 12 amino acids. In DNA, the CDR3 is TGTGCCAGCAGCTTTGACACAGATACGCAGTATTTT. Translation gives CASSFDTDTQYF.

This clonotype turned up a few times. The chain couples TRBV28 to TRBJ2-1; D not certain. V gave up 4 bases and J gave up 7 bases, with 8 bases separating them. Germline CDR1 MDHEN, CDR2 SYDVKM. CDR3 length equals 12 residues. DNA for the CDR3: TGTGCCAGCAGTTCATCGCAAAATGAGCAGTTCTTC. It yields the protein CASSSSQNEQFF. Full variable domain (outside the CDR3, taken from reference TRBV28 and TRBJ2-1): DVKVTQSSRYLVKRTGEKVFLECVQDMDHENMFWYRQDPGLGLRLIYFSYDVKMKEKGDIPEGYSVSREKKERFSLILESASTNQTSMYLCASSSSQNEQFFGPGTRLTVL.

A few counts support this clonotype. This chain links TRBV20-1 with TRBJ2-5; perhaps D is TRBD1 or TRBD2 (6 bases each). The CDR3 has 18 residues. V was pared by 1 base and J by 3 bases, with 24 bases between. CDR1 and CDR2 (germline): DFQATT, SNEGSKA (reference sequence). CDR3 sequence: CSARGGALRAREEETQYF. The CDR3 nucleotides are TGCAGTGCTAGAGGGGGGGCTCTTCGCGCTAGGGAGGAAGAGACCCAGTACTTC.

The rearrangement uses TRBV12-3 or TRBV12-4 and TRBJ1-2, with 8 bases matching TRBD1. J lost 6 bases, V lost 6 bases, and 9 bases had no gene match. The CDR3 is 14 residues long. Here the CDR3 reads CASSRDRGWDGYTF. Here the CDR3 DNA reads TGTGCCAGCAGCAGAGACAGGGGTTGGGATGGCTACACCTTC.

This clonotype was detected many times. V and J are TRBV12-5 and TRBJ1-1; 8 bases line up with TRBD1. The J segment lost 2 bases and the V segment lost 1 base, leaving 12 bases of the junction unmatched. There are 18 residues in the CDR3. Germline-derived CDR1 and CDR2 are LGHNT and FRNRAP. Written as DNA, the CDR3 is TGTGCTAGTGGTTTGGGGGGACAGGTTATATATGCCAACACTGAAGCTTTCTTT. This gives the protein CASGLGGQVIYANTEAFF.

This clonotype was counted a few times. This chain connects TRBV7-6 to TRBJ2-7, with D possibly being TRBD1 or TRBD2 (6 bases each). CDR1 is SGHVS, CDR2 FNYEAQ, per germline. This CDR3 comprises 18 residues. V lost 7 bases and J 5 bases, leaving 30 bases between the germline ends. The CDR3 reads CASTPSALWGPGADEQYF. The CDR3 DNA reads TGTGCCAGCACCCCCTCGGCCCTCTGGGGCCCGGGGGCGGACGAGCAGTACTTC. Full variable domain (remainder filled in from reference TRBV7-6 and TRBJ2-7): GAGVSQSPRYKVTKRGQDVALRCDPISGHVSLYWYRQALGQGPEFLTYFNYEAQQDKSGLPNDRFSAERPEGSISTLTIQRTEQRDSAMYRCASTPSALWGPGADEQYFGPGTRLTVT.

The V call is TRBV18, the J call TRBJ1-4; perhaps TRBD1 as D (6 bases). V gave up 1 base and J gave up 8 bases, with 14 bases separating them. This CDR3 is 15 amino acids long. Germline CDR1 KGHSH, CDR2 LQKENI. CDR3 in amino acids: CASSPRAQGREKLFF. DNA of the CDR3: TGTGCCAGCTCACCACGGGCCCAGGGGCGGGAAAAACTGTTTTTT.

This clonotype was observed a few times. The chain carries TRBV6-2 or TRBV6-3 and TRBJ1-5; D is undetermined. The CDR3 extends over 16 amino acids. Between the trimmed V and J ends, which lost 10 bases and 7 bases, there was a span of 26 bases. Germline V gene data show CDR1 as MNHEY and CDR2 as SVGEGT. The chain's CDR3 is CATLNLAGIAGQPQHF. In nucleotides, the CDR3 is TGTGCCACACTTAACTTGGCGGGGATTGCGGGCCAGCCCCAGCATTTT.

This clonotype was seen many times. This sequence joins TRBV6-5 and TRBJ2-7; 7 bases fit TRBD1. V was clipped by 6 bases and J by 2 bases; unmatched bases: 7. Per the germline V gene, CDR1 is MNHEY and CDR2 is SVGAGI. This CDR3 contains 14 residues. The DNA of the CDR3 is TGTGCCAGCAGCCCCCCGACAGGGACCTACGAGCAGTACTTC. Amino acid sequence: CASSPPTGTYEQYF.

This clonotype appeared many times. The rearrangement uses TRBV7-2 and TRBJ1-2, with a weak D call TRBD1 (5 bases). The CDR3 has 13 residues. Trimming pared 11 bases from V and 6 bases from J, leaving 19 bases between. Germline V lookup: CDR1 SGHTA, CDR2 FQGNSA. CDR3 bases: TGTGCCCTCCCCCCGGAGGGGTTCCATGGCTACACCTTC. Translated: CALPPEGFHGYTF.

This clonotype was picked up a small number of times. The genes are TRBV29-1 and TRBJ2-3; 9 bases agree with TRBD1. This CDR3 region has 16 residues. The V gene end was trimmed by 0 bases and the J gene end by 2 bases; junction bases not matched to a gene: 6. Germline CDR1 and CDR2: SQVTM and ANQGSEA. CDR3 in amino acids: CSVEDLDRGNTDTQYF. DNA for the CDR3: TGCAGCGTTGAAGATCTGGACAGGGGAAACACAGATACGCAGTATTTT.

In its sample, this clonotype was seen many times. The chain employs TRBV5-1 and TRBJ2-3, with TRBD1 matching over 7 bases. V gave up 4 bases and J gave up 5 bases; unmatched junction bases: 7. CDR1 and CDR2 (germline): SGHRS, YFSETQ. The CDR3 extends over 14 amino acids. CDR3 sequence reads: CASSRQGRKDTQYF. DNA of the CDR3: TGCGCCAGCAGCCGACAGGGTCGGAAAGATACGCAGTATTTT.

At least ten counts were recorded for this clonotype. The chain carries TRBV5-1 and TRBJ2-5; weak D call: TRBD1 (6 bases). The V end was cut by 4 bases, the J end by 5 bases, with 12 bases between. The length of the CDR3 is 13 residues. CDR1 is SGHRS and CDR2 is YFSETQ in the germline V gene. The CDR3 DNA follows: TGCGCCAGCAGCCTTCGGACAGCGGAGACCCAGTACTTC. It translates to CASSLRTAETQYF. Drawing the rest from reference TRBV5-1 and TRBJ2-5, the complete variable domain is KAGVTQTPRYLIKTRGQQVTLSCSPISGHRSVSWYQQTPGQGLQFLFEYFSETQRNKGNFPGRFSGRQFSNSRSEMNVSTLELGDSALYLCASSLRTAETQYFGPGTRLLVL.

This sequence joins TRBV2 and TRBJ1-5, with a weak D call TRBD1 (5 bases). This CDR3 spans 13 amino acids. Germline values: CDR1 SNHLY, CDR2 FYNNEI. V lost 2 bases to trimming and J lost 7 bases, with 9 bases between them. This CDR3 reads CASSERGGQPQHF. The DNA of the CDR3 is TGTGCCAGCAGTGAAAGGGGAGGCCAGCCCCAGCATTTT.

This clonotype has ten or more counts. The rearrangement joins TRBV30 to TRBJ2-2; TRBD1 might be the D (6 bases). V lost 2 bases and J 2 bases, leaving 9 bases between the germline ends. In germline, CDR1 is GTSNPN, CDR2 SVGIG (reference sequence). The CDR3 has 14 residues. As DNA, the CDR3 is TGTGCCTGGAGTCCGGGACAAAACACCGGGGAGCTGTTTTTT. Translation gives CAWSPGQNTGELFF.